This TCR beta chain was identified in a study of technical replicates of blood from several donors. The V and J ends lost 3 bases and 16 bases, in that order; junction bases with no gene match: 4. In germline, CDR1 is SGHTA, CDR2 FQGTGA. This CDR3 contains 11 residues. Some clones are missing from TCRdb's copy, which holds only in-frame ones; the method was immunoSEQ multiplex PCR. The table records 15,000 to 20,000 clones, just under 90% of them present only once. V usage is TRBV7-3 and J usage is TRBJ2-1; TRBD2 matches at 9 bases. This clonotype originated in a human donor in good health. Sequences were obtained from PBMCs. The CDR3 sequence: CASSFGTSPFF. CDR3 DNA: TGTGCCAGCAGCTTCGGGACTAGCCCATTCTTC. Full variable domain (rest looked up from reference TRBV7-3 and TRBJ2-1): GAGVSQTPSNKVTEKGKYVELRCDPISGHTALYWYRQSLGQGPEFLIYFQGTGAADDSGLPNDRFFAVRPEGSVSTLKIQRTERGDSAVYLCASSFGTSPFFGPGTRLTVL.